This is a list of T cell receptor beta chains from one sample in a study of blood T cell repertoires in COVID-19. Clones were sequenced by immunoSEQ multiplex PCR, and TCRdb holds only the in-frame ones, with some missing. The sample records around 130,000 clones, roughly four fifths being singletons. Specimen: peripheral blood. Receptors were obtained from a human donor in a cohort sampled during active COVID-19. Each CDR3 is given with its conserved first and last residue. Fields, in order: D gene, J gene, V gene, clone size, CDR3 protein, CDR3 DNA. D genes are given only for firm matches. Rows give clone size only sometimes, using once, few, many, or a class for an expanded clone.

NA,TRBJ1-2,TRBV10-2,NA,CASSEGTGPYGYTF,TGCGCCAGCAGTGAAGGTACAGGCCCTTATGGCTACACCTTC
NA,TRBJ1-2,TRBV6-1,NA,CASSEAVGGSYGYTF,TGTGCCAGCAGTGAAGCGGTGGGAGGGAGCTATGGCTACACCTTC
TRBD1,TRBJ1-1,TRBV6-4,NA,CASRVQGGNTEAFF,TGTGCCAGCAGGGTACAGGGGGGGAACACTGAAGCTTTCTTT
NA,TRBJ1-5,TRBV19,NA,CASSIAGHDQPQHF,TGTGCCAGTAGTATAGCCGGTCACGATCAGCCCCAGCATTTT
NA,TRBJ1-4,TRBV7-2,NA,CASSREASRNEKLFF,TGTGCCAGCAGTCGCGAAGCCTCCAGGAATGAAAAACTGTTTTTT
TRBD1,TRBJ2-7,TRBV2,NA,CASSRTGVGNEQYF,TGTGCCAGCAGTAGGACAGGGGTCGGAAACGAGCAGTACTTC
TRBD2,TRBJ2-2,TRBV5-1,NA,CASSSRGAGQQFAGELFF,TGCGCCAGCAGCTCCCGGGGAGCGGGGCAACAATTTGCCGGGGAGCTGTTTTTT
NA,TRBJ1-1,TRBV11-2,NA,CASSLDGSEAFF,TGTGCCAGCAGCTTAGACGGTTCTGAAGCTTTCTTT
NA,TRBJ2-7,TRBV19,NA,CASSIPYSYEQYF,TGTGCCAGTAGTATCCCATACTCCTACGAGCAGTACTTC
NA,TRBJ1-5,TRBV2,few,CASSRGNQPQHF,TGTGCCAGCAGCAGAGGGAATCAGCCCCAGCATTTT
NA,TRBJ1-2,TRBV6-2/TRBV6-3,few,CASSYSSTKRTANYGYTF,TGTGCCAGCAGTTACTCGTCCACCAAAAGGACAGCTAACTATGGCTACACCTTC
NA,TRBJ2-2,TRBV6-5,few,CASMAQGHFRGELFF,TGTGCCAGCATGGCCCAGGGCCATTTTCGCGGGGAGCTGTTTTTT
TRBD1,TRBJ1-4,TRBV27,NA,CASSLAQGAQGEKLFF,TGTGCCAGCAGTTTAGCCCAGGGGGCCCAGGGGGAAAAACTGTTTTTT
TRBD1,TRBJ1-1,TRBV20-1,NA,CSAKGQGDAFF,TGCAGTGCTAAGGGACAGGGGGACGCTTTCTTT
NA,TRBJ2-2,TRBV5-4,once,CASSLEGLAGELFF,TGTGCCAGCAGCTTGGAGGGGCTTGCCGGGGAGCTGTTTTTT
TRBD1,TRBJ2-2,TRBV11-2,NA,CASSLGSGTGWTGELFF,TGTGCCAGCAGCTTAGGGTCCGGGACAGGGTGGACCGGGGAGCTGTTTTTT
TRBD1,TRBJ2-3,TRBV6-5,NA,CASRTPGQGMAQYF,TGTGCCAGCAGGACACCGGGACAGGGGATGGCGCAGTATTTT
TRBD1,TRBJ1-1,TRBV3-1/TRBV3-2,NA,CASSQVTGGDSEAFF,TGTGCCAGCAGCCAGGTGACAGGGGGAGACTCTGAAGCTTTCTTT
NA,TRBJ1-3,TRBV30,NA,CAWSVPGHGNTIYF,TGTGCCTGGAGTGTCCCGGGACACGGAAACACCATATATTTT
TRBD1,TRBJ1-5,TRBV5-6,NA,CASSYSDRGLDNQPQHF,TGTGCCAGCAGCTACTCTGACAGGGGGCTTGACAATCAGCCCCAGCATTTT
NA,TRBJ2-3,TRBV7-2,NA,CASSALGGDTQYF,TGTGCCAGCAGCGCCCTAGGAGGCGATACGCAGTATTTT
NA,TRBJ1-1,TRBV6-5,NA,CASKILTGSNTEAFF,TGTGCCAGCAAGATCCTGACAGGATCGAACACTGAAGCTTTCTTT
TRBD1,TRBJ1-2,TRBV28,NA,CASSLPTGGYGYTF,TGTGCCAGCAGTTTACCCACAGGGGGCTATGGCTACACCTTC
NA,TRBJ1-1,TRBV6-5,many,CASTQTLNTEAFF,TGTGCCAGCACCCAGACATTGAACACTGAAGCTTTCTTT
TRBD1,TRBJ1-2,TRBV3-1/TRBV3-2,NA,CASSQAGQGAGGYTF,TGTGCCAGCAGCCAGGCTGGACAGGGGGCGGGTGGCTACACCTTC
TRBD2,TRBJ2-3,TRBV19,NA,CASSRTSGGLADTQYF,TGTGCCAGTAGTAGGACTAGCGGGGGGTTGGCAGATACGCAGTATTTT
TRBD2,TRBJ2-7,TRBV6-1,NA,CASSESAGGLYEQYF,TGTGCCAGCAGTGAATCGGCGGGGGGGCTCTACGAGCAGTACTTC
NA,TRBJ1-5,TRBV20-1,NA,CSAFRDGPQHF,TGCAGTGCTTTCAGGGATGGGCCCCAGCATTTT
TRBD2,TRBJ2-1,TRBV5-1,NA,CASSRSGGGDEQFF,TGCGCCAGCAGTAGAAGCGGGGGTGGGGATGAGCAGTTCTTC
TRBD1,TRBJ2-5,TRBV2,NA,CASREDRGMQETQYF,TGTGCCAGCAGGGAGGACAGGGGGATGCAAGAGACCCAGTACTTC
NA,TRBJ1-2,TRBV29-1,NA,CSVTVGGYGYTF,TGCAGCGTGACGGTCGGGGGCTATGGCTACACCTTC
NA,TRBJ2-1,TRBV19,NA,CASSIRRGDEQFF,TGTGCCAGTAGTATAAGGAGGGGTGATGAGCAGTTCTTC
NA,TRBJ2-5,TRBV7-9,once,CASSLTSNREETQYF,TGTGCCAGCAGCTTAACCTCTAACAGGGAAGAGACCCAGTACTTC
NA,TRBJ2-3,TRBV27,NA,CASTQLSTDTQYF,TGTGCCAGCACCCAACTAAGCACAGATACGCAGTATTTT
TRBD1,TRBJ1-5,TRBV3-1/TRBV3-2,NA,CASSRGQGGVSNQPQHF,TGTGCCAGCAGCCGGGGACAGGGAGGGGTGAGCAATCAGCCCCAGCATTTT
TRBD1,TRBJ2-7,TRBV5-1,NA,CASSLDGTGASYEQYF,TGCGCCAGCAGCTTGGATGGGACAGGGGCCTCCTACGAGCAGTACTTC
TRBD1,TRBJ2-7,TRBV4-1,NA,CASSQDDRVVYEQYF,TGCGCCAGCAGCCAAGATGACAGGGTGGTGTACGAGCAGTACTTC
NA,TRBJ2-3,TRBV11-2,NA,CASSLVRSDTQYF,TGTGCCAGCAGCTTAGTACGGTCAGATACGCAGTATTTT
NA,TRBJ2-2,TRBV2,NA,CASSVRQGNTGELFF,TGTGCCAGCAGTGTCCGGCAGGGAAACACCGGGGAGCTGTTTTTT
NA,TRBJ1-1,TRBV6-4,NA,CASSPNRDNTEAFF,TGTGCCAGCAGTCCCAACAGAGATAACACTGAAGCTTTCTTT
NA,TRBJ2-2,TRBV30,NA,CAWSGSSKGELFF,TGTGCCTGGAGCGGTAGCTCGAAGGGGGAGCTGTTTTTT
NA,TRBJ1-6,TRBV7-8,NA,CASSRSRLFNSPLHF,TGTGCCAGCAGCCGGTCGCGCTTGTTTAATTCACCCCTCCACTTT
NA,TRBJ1-4,TRBV2,NA,CASRAGLVGEKLFF,TGTGCCAGCAGGGCGGGGTTGGTCGGTGAAAAACTGTTTTTT
TRBD1,TRBJ1-4,TRBV13,few,CASSLKGQGTTNEKLFF,TGTGCCAGCAGCTTAAAGGGACAGGGCACAACTAATGAAAAACTGTTTTTT
TRBD1,TRBJ2-7,TRBV29-1,NA,CSFSGTAAYEQYF,TGCAGCTTTTCCGGGACAGCCGCCTACGAGCAGTACTTC
TRBD1,TRBJ2-6,TRBV5-4,few,CASSSPGQGRAGANVLTF,TGTGCCAGCAGCTCGCCGGGACAGGGGAGGGCTGGGGCCAACGTCCTGACTTTC
TRBD1,TRBJ1-1,TRBV28,once,CASRAGQGGNTEAFF,TGTGCCAGCAGGGCTGGACAGGGAGGGAACACTGAAGCTTTCTTT
NA,TRBJ2-7,TRBV19,NA,CASSTSATRQYF,TGTGCCAGTTCCACCTCGGCGACTAGGCAGTACTTC
TRBD1,TRBJ2-2,TRBV5-5,NA,CASRGDREWNTGELFF,TGTGCCAGCAGGGGAGACAGGGAATGGAACACCGGGGAGCTGTTTTTT
NA,TRBJ1-3,TRBV28,few,CASSAIGGSGNTIYF,TGTGCCAGCAGTGCCATCGGGGGCTCTGGAAACACCATATATTTT